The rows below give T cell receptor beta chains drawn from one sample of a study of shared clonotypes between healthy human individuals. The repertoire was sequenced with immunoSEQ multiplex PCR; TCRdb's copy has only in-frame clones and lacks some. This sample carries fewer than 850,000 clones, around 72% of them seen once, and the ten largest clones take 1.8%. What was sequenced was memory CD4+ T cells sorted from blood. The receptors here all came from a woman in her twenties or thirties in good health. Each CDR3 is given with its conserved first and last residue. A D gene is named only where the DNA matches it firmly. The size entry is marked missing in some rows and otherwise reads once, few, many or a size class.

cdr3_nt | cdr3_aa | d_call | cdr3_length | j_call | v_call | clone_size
TGTGCCAGCAGTAGACAGGGGATGGGCACTGAAGCTTTCTTT | CASSRQGMGTEAFF | TRBD1 | 14 | TRBJ1-1 | TRBV6-6 | .
TGTGCCAGCAGCACGGGAGGGTCCGACGAGACTGAAGCTTTCTTT | CASSTGGSDETEAFF | . | 15 | TRBJ1-1 | TRBV28 | .
TGTGCCAGCAGGGAGGCTAGCGGAAGGGCTGAGCAGTTCTTC | CASREASGRAEQFF | TRBD2 | 14 | TRBJ2-1 | TRBV2 | .
TGTGCCAGCAGTTACTCTCGGGATATGAACACTGAAGCTTTCTTT | CASSYSRDMNTEAFF | . | 15 | TRBJ1-1 | TRBV6-6 | .
TGCAGCGTCGGGGCCCAGGGCTACGAGCAGTACTTC | CSVGAQGYEQYF | . | 12 | TRBJ2-7 | TRBV29-1 | .
TGTGCCAGTAGTGCCCCGGGACAGGCCCCCTACGAGCAGTACTTC | CASSAPGQAPYEQYF | TRBD1 | 15 | TRBJ2-7 | TRBV19 | .
TGTGCCAGCAGTTACTCGCGTCTCCATGTTCAGTACTTC | CASSYSRLHVQYF | . | 13 | TRBJ2-4 | TRBV6-5 | .
TGCAGCACCTCACTGGACCTGGGGGGATCGGAAGCTTTCTTT | CSTSLDLGGSEAFF | . | 14 | TRBJ1-1 | TRBV29-1 | .
TGTGCCACCAGCAGAGCCCCTGGAAACACCATATATTTT | CATSRAPGNTIYF | . | 13 | TRBJ1-3 | TRBV15 | once
TGTGCCAGCAGAGGGGTAGGGGGTTCCTACGAGCAGTACTTC | CASRGVGGSYEQYF | . | 14 | TRBJ2-7 | TRBV6-5 | .
TGTGCCAGTAGCCCACTAGCGGGACGGGGTGAGACCCAGTACTTC | CASSPLAGRGETQYF | TRBD2 | 15 | TRBJ2-5 | TRBV19 | .
TGTGCCAGCAGCTTATCACCGAACACTGAAGCTTTCTTT | CASSLSPNTEAFF | . | 13 | TRBJ1-1 | TRBV11-1 | .
TGTGCCAGCACCCGACTAGCGGGAACCTACGAGCAGTACTTC | CASTRLAGTYEQYF | TRBD2 | 14 | TRBJ2-7 | TRBV6-5 | .
TGTGCCAGCAGTTCTGGACTCCTCCTAGCCGAGCAGTACTTC | CASSSGLLLAEQYF | . | 14 | TRBJ2-7 | TRBV27 | .
TGTGCCAGCAGTAATCGACAGGGGGTCGGAACCGGGGAGCTGTTTTTT | CASSNRQGVGTGELFF | TRBD1 | 16 | TRBJ2-2 | TRBV27 | .
TGTGCCAGCAGTGCGCAGACTAGCGGGAGTGGTGAGACCCAGTACTTC | CASSAQTSGSGETQYF | TRBD2 | 16 | TRBJ2-5 | TRBV6-1 | .
TGTGCCAGCAATAAGTGGGAGGGTGGTTACGGAAACACCATATATTTT | CASNKWEGGYGNTIYF | . | 16 | TRBJ1-3 | TRBV7-9 | .
TGCGCCAGCACTCTCCCGACAGGGGAAAAGGTGGCAGTCGGGGAGCTGTTTTTT | CASTLPTGEKVAVGELFF | TRBD1 | 18 | TRBJ2-2 | TRBV10-1 | .
TGCGCCAGCAGCCCCCGGACAGGGAATGAGCAGTTCTTC | CASSPRTGNEQFF | TRBD1 | 13 | TRBJ2-1 | TRBV5-1 | .
TGTGCCAGTAGTAATCAGGGGGGAGGCTCCTACGAGCAGTACTTC | CASSNQGGGSYEQYF | . | 15 | TRBJ2-7 | TRBV19 | .
TGTGCCAGCAGCTTATTTTCTGGACAGGGCAATGAGCAGTTCTTC | CASSLFSGQGNEQFF | TRBD1 | 15 | TRBJ2-1 | TRBV7-2 | .
TGTGCCAGCAGCTTGGTAGGGGGAAACTCCTACGAGCAGTACTTC | CASSLVGGNSYEQYF | . | 15 | TRBJ2-7 | TRBV5-5 | .
TGTGCCAGCAGAGCTTCCACGGGGGAGGTTAGCAATCAGCCCCAGCATTTT | CASRASTGEVSNQPQHF | . | 17 | TRBJ1-5 | TRBV27 | .
TGTGCCAGCAGCTTGGCGTGGGCTCAACCCGGGGATACGCAGTATTTT | CASSLAWAQPGDTQYF | . | 16 | TRBJ2-3 | TRBV7-9 | .
TGTGCCAGCAGCTTAGTGGGTACAGGGTCAAGGGAGGCTTTCTTT | CASSLVGTGSREAFF | . | 15 | TRBJ1-1 | TRBV13 | .
TGTGCCAGCTCACCCCGGGAGGCTGTCAAATACGAGCAGTACTTC | CASSPREAVKYEQYF | TRBD2 | 15 | TRBJ2-7 | TRBV18 | .
TGTGCCAGCAGCTTAGCGGGAGGGCTCGACGAGCAGTACTTC | CASSLAGGLDEQYF | TRBD2 | 14 | TRBJ2-7 | TRBV7-9 | once
TGTGCCAGCAGTGAGCGGGATATTTGTGACTTC | CASSERDICDF | TRBD2 | 11 | TRBJ2-7 | TRBV6-5 | .
TGTGCCAGCAGTGAACAGGGGGCTGGACGGTACTATGGCTACACCTTC | CASSEQGAGRYYGYTF | TRBD1 | 16 | TRBJ1-2 | TRBV6-1 | .
TGCGCCAGCAAACTAGCGGGAGTGGAAGATACGCAGTATTTT | CASKLAGVEDTQYF | TRBD2 | 14 | TRBJ2-3 | TRBV5-1 | .
TGCGCCAGCAGCCCACCCGGGGGCTGGCCCGAGCAGTACTTC | CASSPPGGWPEQYF | . | 14 | TRBJ2-7 | TRBV5-1 | .
TGTGCCAGCAGCCAAGTTACAGGGCTTTTTGACACTGAAGCTTTCTTT | CASSQVTGLFDTEAFF | . | 16 | TRBJ1-1 | TRBV7-9 | .
TGTGCCAGCAGCTTGGGGGCTTTCGGAAACACCATATATTTT | CASSLGAFGNTIYF | . | 14 | TRBJ1-3 | TRBV7-9 | .
TGTGCCAGTAGTCTTCCGACTAGCACCAATGAGCAGTTCTTC | CASSLPTSTNEQFF | TRBD2 | 14 | TRBJ2-1 | TRBV19 | .
TGTGCCAGCAGTAGAACAGGGATCTCGGACACCGGGGAGCTGTTTTTT | CASSRTGISDTGELFF | . | 16 | TRBJ2-2 | TRBV2 | once
TGTGCCAGCAGTTTCAGACGGGAGAGAGACGTCTACAATGAGCAGTTCTTC | CASSFRRERDVYNEQFF | . | 17 | TRBJ2-1 | TRBV28 | .
TGTGCCAGCAGGAGGGAGGCGCTGGAGACCCAGTACTTC | CASRREALETQYF | . | 13 | TRBJ2-5 | TRBV11-2 | .
TGTGCCAGCAGCTCATCCGACAGGGGGCTGGCGGAAGCTTTCTTT | CASSSSDRGLAEAFF | TRBD1 | 15 | TRBJ1-1 | TRBV11-2 | many
TGTGCCAGCAGTGACGGTTCCTACGAGCAGTACTTC | CASSDGSYEQYF | . | 12 | TRBJ2-7 | TRBV25-1 | .
TGTGCCAGCAGTGAAGCGCTGGGAGGGAGCTACGAGCAGTACTTC | CASSEALGGSYEQYF | TRBD2 | 15 | TRBJ2-7 | TRBV2 | .